These 20 T cell receptor beta chains share one sample of origin, sequenced in a study of blood T cell repertoires in COVID-19. The table came from immunoSEQ multiplex PCR; TCRdb's copy has only in-frame clones and leaves some out. The sample lists 100,000 to 150,000 clones; about 85% were seen once. Material: peripheral blood. These receptors originate from a man older than 75 with active or convalescent COVID-19.

This chain joins TRBV30 and TRBJ1-2; D is uncertain. The germline V gene has CDR1 GTSNPN and CDR2 SVGIG (reference sequence). Trimming removed 0 bases at V and 2 bases at J, with 10 bases between. The length of the CDR3 is 14 residues. The CDR3 loop reads CAWSVVRANYGYTF. CDR3 bases: TGTGCCTGGAGTGTGGTTCGAGCAAACTATGGCTACACCTTC.

This chain connects TRBV7-3 to TRBJ1-6, with D tentatively TRBD1 (6 bases). Germline V gene sequence: CDR1 SGHTA, CDR2 FQGTGA. The CDR3 has 15 residues. The V and J ends lost 4 bases and 4 bases respectively, with 11 bases between them. The CDR3 bases are TGTGCCAGCAGCTCGCACGGACAGTATAATTCACCCCTCCACTTT. It yields the protein CASSSHGQYNSPLHF.

In its sample, this clone was seen once. The V and J genes are TRBV7-7 and TRBJ2-3; D is perhaps TRBD2 (5 bases). Germline loops: CDR1 SSHAT, CDR2 FNYEAQ (reference sequence). CDR3 length: 15 residues. V shed 5 bases and J shed 4 bases, with 16 bases lying between them. This CDR3 reads CASSAISLGADTQYF. The CDR3 nucleotides read TGTGCCAGCAGCGCTATCTCACTAGGCGCAGATACGCAGTATTTT.

This clone was detected once. CDR3 sequence: CASRGTGTGEQFF. CDR3 DNA sequence: TGTGCCAGCAGAGGGACCGGGACAGGTGAGCAGTTCTTC. The chain uses TRBV5-8 and TRBJ2-1; 8 nucleotides agree with TRBD1. V dropped 5 bases and J dropped 9; count of bases not matched to a gene: 7. CDR1 is SGHTS, CDR2 YDEGEE, per germline. The CDR3 consists of 13 residues.

The chain links TRBV7-6 to TRBJ2-2; TRBD1 is a possible D gene (6 bases). This CDR3 region has 15 residues. V dropped 3 bases and J dropped 3 bases, with 11 bases sitting between them. CDR1 and CDR2 from the germline V gene are SGHVS and FNYEAQ. In DNA form, the CDR3 reads TGTGCCAGCAGCTTTTACCAGGGGTACACCGGGGAGCTGTTTTTT. It codes for CASSFYQGYTGELFF.

CDR3 nucleotide sequence: TGTGCCACCAGCAGAGGGATCGCAGGGGAGGGTCGGGAGCAGTACTTC. Its translation is CATSRGIAGEGREQYF. The rearrangement links TRBV15 to TRBJ2-7; a weak D match, TRBD2 (7 bases). From germline, CDR1 is LNHNV and CDR2 YYDKDF (reference sequence). V lost 1 base to trimming and J lost 7 bases, with 20 bases between them. The CDR3 is 16 amino acids.

The rearrangement joins TRBV7-9 to TRBJ1-2; the match to TRBD1 covers 8 bases. The V gene end was trimmed by 3 bases and the J gene end by 14 bases; junction bases not matched to a gene: 20. This CDR3 region has 16 residues. Germline values: CDR1 SEHNR, CDR2 FQNEAQ (reference sequence). CDR3: CASSLPPTGTGNISTF. The CDR3 DNA reads TGTGCCAGCAGCTTGCCGCCCACCGGGACAGGCAATATCTCTACCTTC.

The J gene is TRBJ1-1, the V gene TRBV29-1; D remains unclear. Trimming took 5 bases from V and 1 from J, leaving 5 bases between them. The CDR3 runs 11 residues. The germline CDR1 and CDR2 sequences are SQVTM and ANQGSEA. CDR3 sequence (DNA): TGCAGCGTTCCAGGGAACACTGAAGCTTTCTTT. This sequence encodes CSVPGNTEAFF.

V is TRBV6-5 and J is TRBJ2-1; tentatively, D is TRBD1 (6 bases). V lost 6 bases and J 8 bases, leaving 17 bases between the germline ends. CDR1 and CDR2 (germline): MNHEY, SVGAGI. This CDR3 region has 14 residues. The CDR3 here is CASRRYRDSDEQFF. In nucleotides, the CDR3 is TGTGCCAGCAGGAGGTACAGGGATTCGGATGAGCAGTTCTTC.

The chain is built from TRBV14 and TRBJ2-7; D is undetermined. Deletions cut 1 base from V and 2 bases from J, with 15 bases between. Germline lookup yields CDR1 SGHDN and CDR2 FVKESK. This CDR3 comprises 16 residues. CDR3 sequence (DNA): TGTGCCAGCAGCCAAGGCAGCGCAACCGACGCCTACGAGCAGTACTTC. Translated, it gives CASSQGSATDAYEQYF.

The chain is built from TRBV25-1 and TRBJ2-2; no reliable D call. Germline V gene data show CDR1 as MGHDK and CDR2 as SYGVNS. This CDR3 is built from 14 residues. Trimming shortened V by 7 bases and J by 6 bases, and 15 bases separated the two germline ends. The CDR3 region is CASTPVTPAGELFF. The DNA of the CDR3 is TGTGCCAGCACCCCAGTGACACCCGCCGGGGAGCTGTTTTTT.

V is TRBV6-5 and J is TRBJ1-4; D might be TRBD1 (5 bases). The V and J ends lost 5 bases and 8 bases respectively, with 12 bases between them. The CDR3 runs 13 residues. CDR1 and CDR2 (germline): MNHEY, SVGAGI. The CDR3: CASSRQSREKLFF. The CDR3 region has the DNA TGTGCCAGCAGTCGACAGAGCAGGGAAAAACTGTTTTTT.

The chain is built from TRBV28 and TRBJ1-1, with D unclear. With 6 bases removed from V and 11 bases from J, the gap between germline ends came to 22 bases. Germline V CDR1 and CDR2: MDHEN, SYDVKM. This CDR3 is 14 amino acids long. The CDR3 reads CASSLRHEGITAFF. The CDR3 coding sequence is TGTGCCAGCAGCCTCCGTCATGAGGGAATAACGGCTTTCTTT.

The rearrangement links TRBV9 to TRBJ1-2; the match to TRBD1 covers 11 bases. The CDR3 totals 14 residues. V was clipped by 0 bases and J by 8 bases; unmatched bases: 3. Germline V gene data show CDR1 as SGDLS and CDR2 as YYNGEE. CDR3 sequence (DNA): TGTGCCAGCAGCGTAGCTAGGACAGGGGGCGGCTACACCTTC. Translating gives CASSVARTGGGYTF.

This clone was found a few times. The rearrangement joins TRBV29-1 to TRBJ1-2; the match to TRBD1 covers 8 bases. Per germline, CDR1 SQVTM and CDR2 ANQGSEA. V dropped 2 bases and J dropped 4; count of bases not matched to a gene: 3. The CDR3 extends over 13 amino acids. The CDR3, as DNA: TGCAGCGTTGAACGGACAGGGTCCTATGGCTACACCTTC. As protein: CSVERTGSYGYTF.

This sequence joins TRBV27 and TRBJ2-7; 7 bases map to TRBD2. J lost 7 bases, V lost 7 bases, and 19 bases had no gene match. Germline CDR1 is MNHEY and CDR2 is SMNVEV (reference sequence). The CDR3 totals 16 residues. The DNA of the CDR3 is TGTGCCAGCACCCTCCGGGGTGCGGGAGTTAAGGGAGAGCAGTACTTC. Protein product: CASTLRGAGVKGEQYF.

V and J are TRBV30 and TRBJ1-5; D is undetermined. Germline V gives CDR1 GTSNPN, CDR2 SVGIG (reference sequence). This CDR3 has 12 amino acids. V lost 2 bases and J lost 1, with 3 bases in between. The CDR3 protein is CAWSSSNQPQHF. In DNA form, the CDR3 reads TGTGCCTGGAGTTCGAGCAATCAGCCCCAGCATTTT.

V gene TRBV7-2 combines with J gene TRBJ2-4; unclear D gene. With 2 bases removed from V and 1 base from J, the gap between germline ends came to 6 bases. Germline V lookup: CDR1 SGHTA, CDR2 FQGNSA. The CDR3 sequence is 14 residues long. The DNA for the CDR3 is TGTGCCAGCAGCTTAACCGCGGCCAAAAACATTCAGTACTTC. Amino acid sequence: CASSLTAAKNIQYF.

This clone was counted a single time. The chain links TRBV15 to TRBJ2-6; D not resolved. CDR1 is LNHNV and CDR2 is YYDKDF in the germline V gene (reference sequence). V gave up 4 bases and J gave up 0 bases, with 13 bases separating them. The CDR3 contains 17 residues. CDR3 loop: CATSNLAVSSGANVLTF. DNA for the CDR3: TGTGCCACCAGCAACCTGGCGGTGAGCTCTGGGGCCAACGTCCTGACTTTC.

The rearrangement uses TRBV6-6 and TRBJ2-3; D possibly corresponds to TRBD2 (6 bases). The ends were cut back, 0 bases at V and 6 bases at J, with 13 bases in the middle. This CDR3 contains 15 residues. Germline V lookup: CDR1 MNHNY, CDR2 SVGAGI (reference sequence). The CDR3 nucleotides read TGTGCCAGCAGTTACTCGCAGAGCCGGGGGGATACGCAGTATTTT. It is translated as CASSYSQSRGDTQYF.